This record concerns one T cell receptor (beta chain) sequence. The antigen it recognizes is unknown. Within one base of it there is no much larger clone, and no base qualities were kept. Donors formed part of the validation cohort, which comprised about 130 subjects and was distinct from the first cohort of under 850 subjects. The record originates from a study of cytomegalovirus exposure and HLA in healthy donors (dated by TCRdb to between 2016 and 2019). For the study in its entirety: According to a later analysis, the 120 validation repertoires were produced on the same platform as the approximately 620 repertoires of the first cohort. The aim of the study was to test whether cataloging public T cell receptors could identify signatures of past pathogen exposure. In addition to the first cohort of about 650 subjects, a separate validation cohort of some 120 different subjects was used. The study combined high-throughput TCR immunosequencing, statistical association of individual TCRs with disease status, and machine learning to predict cytomegalovirus infection status. General conclusions and limits of the study: Most TCR sequences were observed very rarely across donors, whereas some public TCRs were present in many individuals. It was suggested by the authors that the approach could potentially be generalized to other disease states and immunological phenotypes. Of the cluster scores, roughly 95% were above 0 in a later analysis, which found that TCRs clustered in the first cohort also tended to co-occur in the roughly 130 validation repertoires. A few of the identified cytomegalovirus-associated TCR beta chains were confirmed in vitro to be specific for cytomegalovirus antigens. In both the original and validation cohorts, the classifier was reported to diagnose cytomegalovirus status with high specificity and sensitivity. The study listed 150 to 200 TCR beta chains as associated with cytomegalovirus. The validation cohort had no HLA typing available for a later analysis, so co-occurrence within that cohort was assessed over all 120 repertoires.

From the germline V gene, CDR1 is MGHRA and CDR2 is YSYEKL. Clipping removes 4 bases from V and 0 bases from J, with 18 as the unmatched junction base count. The CDR3 starts with the cysteine, ends with the phenylalanine, and has 21 residues. Left in the record is the CDR3 DNA by itself, 63 bases read in frame from the first base. The protocol used for the library was the immunoSEQ multiplex PCR assay. On the study's bioinformatics: A statistical classification framework was built for diagnosing cytomegalovirus status from the catalog of TCR beta chain sequences. TCRdb provides this immuneACCESS table in a form limited to in-frame rearrangements. Some clones are lacking; in checked studies, under half of them reflect an unresolved V gene, and why the rest are absent is not known. The DNA gave D and trimming, while V, J and clone size come from that table. This sample holds fewer than 400,000 clones; approximately 86% were observed only once. The ten largest clones represent over 0.9% of the sample.

The chain links TRBV4-1 with TRBJ2-1; 10 of the junction bases match TRBD1. This TCR was sampled from a man younger than 45 in good health and CMV-seronegative. Specimen: PBMCs. The bases read TGCGCCAGCAGCCGCGCCAACCCGGGACAGGGGCGATTCAACTCCTACAATGAGCAGTTCTTC. This translates into CASSRANPGQGRFNSYNEQFF.